These 17 T cell receptor beta chains were all obtained from the same sample, sequenced in a study of blood T cell repertoires in COVID-19. Using immunoSEQ multiplex PCR, the repertoire was profiled, and TCRdb retains in-frame clones only, with some absent. The sample records some 150,000 clones, about 82% being singletons. Source material: peripheral blood. Receptors were obtained from a woman aged 55-69 years with acute or convalescent COVID-19.

The chain uses TRBV10-3 and TRBJ2-7, with 7 bases lining up with TRBD1. Germline V CDR1 and CDR2: ENHRY, SYGVKD. CDR3 length: 14 residues. Trimming cost V 0 bases and J 2 bases; bases outside gene matches: 1. The CDR3 region is CAISESGTAYEQYF. As DNA, the CDR3 is TGTGCCATCAGTGAGTCGGGGACAGCCTACGAGCAGTACTTC.

This rearrangement joins TRBV3-1 (or the pseudogene TRBV3-2) to TRBJ2-1, with a weak D call TRBD2 (7 bases). This CDR3 has 16 amino acids. V shed 3 bases and J shed 2 bases, with 14 bases lying between them. The germline V gene has CDR1 LGHDT and CDR2 YNNKEL (reference sequence). The CDR3 bases are TGTGCCAGCAGCCATAAAGGGGGGGGGCCCTACAATGAGCAGTTCTTC. As protein: CASSHKGGGPYNEQFF.

V is TRBV5-4 and J is TRBJ2-3, with TRBD2 matching 8 bases. The CDR3 sequence is 14 residues long. The V gene end was trimmed by 5 bases and the J gene end by 4 bases; junction bases not matched to a gene: 6. Germline CDR1 and CDR2: SGHNT and YYREEE (reference sequence). CDR3 coding DNA: TGTGCCAGCAGATTCGGGGGGGGGTCAGATACGCAGTATTTT. Translating gives CASRFGGGSDTQYF.

The V call is TRBV19, the J call TRBJ1-1; D perhaps matches TRBD1 (5 bases). This CDR3 is built from 13 residues. From germline, CDR1 is LNHDA and CDR2 SQIVND (reference sequence). V was trimmed by 0 bases and J by 4 bases, leaving 6 bases between them. This chain's CDR3 is CASSIDQGTEAFF. The CDR3 DNA is TGTGCCAGTAGTATAGATCAGGGCACTGAAGCTTTCTTT.

This rearrangement joins TRBV7-3 to TRBJ2-5; TRBD2 agrees at 9 bases. In germline, CDR1 is SGHTA, CDR2 FQGTGA. V trimming: 1 base; J trimming: 4 bases; junction bases outside the gene matches: 4. This CDR3 comprises 15 residues. CDR3 DNA: TGTGCCAGCAGCTTAAGCGGGGGGGCCGGAGAGACCCAGTACTTC. Protein sequence: CASSLSGGAGETQYF.

The rearrangement joins TRBV25-1 to TRBJ1-4; TRBD1 agrees at 7 bases. After removal of 6 bases from V and 8 bases from J, the junction contained 6 bases not matched to a gene. The CDR3 has 13 amino acids. Germline CDR1 MGHDK, CDR2 SYGVNS. CDR3 in DNA: TGTGCCAGCAGGCTGACAGGGAGCGAAAAACTGTTTTTT. It translates to CASRLTGSEKLFF. The variable domain in full, completed from reference TRBV25-1 and TRBJ1-4, reads EADIYQTPRYLVIGTGKKITLECSQTMGHDKMYWYQQDPGMELHLIHYSYGVNSTEKGDLSSESTVSRIRTEHFPLTLESARPSHTSQYLCASRLTGSEKLFFGSGTQLSVL.

V gene TRBV7-8 combines with J gene TRBJ1-1; the D gene is possibly TRBD1 (5 bases). The CDR3 spans 14 residues. Germline V gives CDR1 SGHVS, CDR2 FQNEAQ. V was trimmed by 1 base and J by 1 base, leaving 7 bases between them. The CDR3 protein is CASSLGQQNTEAFF. Here the CDR3 DNA reads TGTGCCAGCAGCTTAGGACAGCAGAACACTGAAGCTTTCTTT.

Only one count was recorded for this clone. The chain uses TRBV27 and TRBJ1-2, with a weak D call TRBD1 (5 bases). Germline assignment: CDR1 MNHEY and CDR2 SMNVEV (reference sequence). The CDR3 runs to 13 residues. V was trimmed by 3 bases and J by 7 bases, leaving 12 bases between them. Written as DNA, the CDR3 is TGTGCCAGCAGTTTCCAGGGAAGAACTGGCTACACCTTC. It specifies CASSFQGRTGYTF.

This chain joins TRBV6-6 and TRBJ1-2; 7 nucleotides agree with TRBD1. V gave up 6 bases and J gave up 8 bases; unmatched junction bases: 9. CDR3 size: 13 residues. The germline CDR1 and CDR2 sequences are MNHNY and SVGAGI (reference sequence). The CDR3 spells CASRRGQVDGYTF. The CDR3 region has the DNA TGTGCCAGCAGGCGCGGACAGGTTGACGGCTACACCTTC.

CDR3 sequence (DNA): TGTGCCCAGACAGGGGGCTCTGGAAACACCATATATTTT. Translated, it gives CAQTGGSGNTIYF. The chain carries TRBV30 and TRBJ1-3; 9 bases fit TRBD1. Germline values: CDR1 GTSNPN, CDR2 SVGIG (reference sequence). The CDR3 extends over 13 amino acids. V shed 8 bases, J shed 0 bases, and the junction held 2 bases outside the gene matches.

This clone was picked up one time. This chain joins TRBV5-1 and TRBJ2-2; a possible D gene is TRBD2 (5 bases). The CDR3 loop spans 17 amino acids. The germline gives CDR1 SGHRS, CDR2 YFSETQ. With 0 bases removed from V and 6 bases from J, the gap between germline ends came to 18 bases. For the CDR3, the DNA is TGCGCCAGCAGCTTGGCCCCGGGGAAGGTTGGTGCCGGGGAGCTGTTTTTT. It encodes CASSLAPGKVGAGELFF.

CDR3 nucleotides: TGTGCCAGCAGCTTAGTGGGCGGGACAGGGGTCCGCGAGCAGTACTTC. Translating it yields CASSLVGGTGVREQYF. The chain uses TRBV7-2 and TRBJ2-7, with TRBD1 identical over 10 bases. V was pared by 1 base and J by 6 bases, with 9 bases of the junction left unmatched. Germline V gives CDR1 SGHTA, CDR2 FQGNSA. The CDR3 runs to 16 residues.

This clone has just one count. The chain links TRBV11-3 to TRBJ2-2; TRBD1 might be the D (5 bases). CDR1 is SGHNT, CDR2 YENEEA, per germline. The CDR3 extends over 13 amino acids. Between the trimmed V and J ends, which lost 5 bases and 4 bases, there was a span of 8 bases. CDR3 protein: CASSLDSTGELFF. The CDR3 region has the DNA TGTGCCAGCAGCCTTGACAGCACCGGGGAGCTGTTTTTT.

This chain uses TRBV30 with TRBJ2-3; 9 nucleotides match TRBD2. V was clipped by 4 bases and J by 2 bases; unmatched bases: 7. The CDR3 loop spans 15 amino acids. Germline lookup yields CDR1 GTSNPN and CDR2 SVGIG (reference sequence). The CDR3 spells CAWKKRGALTDTQYF. The CDR3 nucleotides are TGTGCCTGGAAAAAGCGGGGGGCACTCACAGATACGCAGTATTTT.

This chain links TRBV15 with TRBJ1-1; D is undetermined. The CDR3 sequence is 15 residues long. Germline V gene lookup returns CDR1 LNHNV and CDR2 YYDKDF (reference sequence). Deletions cut 0 bases from V and 3 bases from J, with 11 bases between. The CDR3 DNA reads TGTGCCACCAGCAGAGATCGTTCAGGTTACACTGAAGCTTTCTTT. It codes for CATSRDRSGYTEAFF.

V gene TRBV28 combines with J gene TRBJ1-6; the D gene is possibly TRBD1 (5 bases). Deletions cut 5 bases from V and 8 bases from J, with 16 bases between. CDR1 and CDR2 (germline): MDHEN, SYDVKM. The CDR3 has 15 residues. CDR3 protein: CASSPWGGWDSPLHF. CDR3 bases: TGTGCCAGCAGTCCCTGGGGGGGGTGGGATTCACCCCTCCACTTT.

The rearrangement uses TRBV2 and TRBJ2-7; D uncertain. V lost 10 bases and J 2 bases, leaving 15 bases between the germline ends. CDR1 and CDR2 (germline): SNHLY, FYNNEI. The CDR3 runs 13 residues. The chain's CDR3 is CATNEGVPYEQYF. DNA of the CDR3: TGTGCCACCAACGAAGGAGTTCCCTACGAGCAGTACTTC.